These T cell receptor beta chains were read from a single sample in a study of PD-L1 blockade in urothelial cancer. Clones were sequenced by immunoSEQ multiplex PCR, and TCRdb holds only the in-frame ones, with some missing. The table lists about 50,000 clones, around 84% of them singletons. Sequenced material: PBMCs, taken around atezolizumab (anti-PD-L1) treatment. The source is a man between 65 and 85 years old with urothelial cancer. CDR3s include the opening cysteine and the closing phenylalanine or tryptophan. The order of the fields is clone size, V gene, J gene, D gene, CDR3 length, CDR3 DNA, CDR3 protein. A D gene is named only where the DNA matches it firmly. Rows may omit the clone size; those that give it use once, few, many or a size class.

>.|TRBV7-2|TRBJ1-5|.|14
TGTGCCAGCACCCACGGGGGAATTGGTCAGCCCCAGCATTTT
CASTHGGIGQPQHF
>.|TRBV5-1|TRBJ1-1|.|14
TGCGCCAGCAGCCTCGGCACAGGGCTCACTGAAGCTTTCTTT
CASSLGTGLTEAFF
>.|TRBV7-9|TRBJ1-3|.|14
TGTGCCAGCAGCCCAGGGTTCTCTGGAAACACCATATATTTT
CASSPGFSGNTIYF
>.|TRBV15|TRBJ2-1|.|15
TGTGCCACCAGCAGAGACACTAGCTCCCTGAATGAGCAGTTCTTC
CATSRDTSSLNEQFF
>.|TRBV7-9|TRBJ2-5|.|13
TGTGCCAGCATCAAAGGGGGTTCGGAGACCCAGTACTTC
CASIKGGSETQYF
>few|TRBV29-1|TRBJ2-1|.|13
TGCAGCGTTGACAGGAACCAGGACAATGAGCAGTTCTTC
CSVDRNQDNEQFF
>.|TRBV19|TRBJ2-1|TRBD2|14
TGTGCCAGTAGTCTGGCTAGCGGATACAATGAGCAGTTCTTC
CASSLASGYNEQFF
>.|TRBV19|TRBJ1-2|.|13
TGTGCCAGTAGTACCACGGACAGACCTGGCTACACCTTC
CASSTTDRPGYTF
>.|TRBV19|TRBJ1-2|TRBD1|13
TGTGCCAGTAGTGTACAGGGGGTCGGGGGCTACACCTTC
CASSVQGVGGYTF
>.|TRBV27|TRBJ1-2|TRBD1|13
TGTGCCAGCGGCTGGACAGGGGGCTTTGGCTACACCTTC
CASGWTGGFGYTF
>.|TRBV6-1|TRBJ1-2|TRBD1|15
TGTGCCAGCAACCCAACACAGGGGCTGCTCTATGGCTACACCTTC
CASNPTQGLLYGYTF
>.|TRBV4-3|TRBJ2-2|.|13
TGCGCCAGCAGCCAAGTTGGCCCCGGGGAGCTGTTTTTT
CASSQVGPGELFF
>.|TRBV5-1|TRBJ2-7|TRBD1|14
TGCGCCAGCAGCTTGGGACAGGGGTATAACGAGCAGTACTTC
CASSLGQGYNEQYF
>.|TRBV19|TRBJ1-2|.|17
TGTGCCAGTAAGGCCCCCTTGGGCAGACCTTCTAACTATGGCTACACCTTC
CASKAPLGRPSNYGYTF
>.|TRBV7-8|TRBJ2-7|.|14
TGTGCCAGCTGTATCTCCCCTACTAACTACGAGCAGTACTTC
CASCISPTNYEQYF
>.|TRBV5-1|TRBJ2-3|TRBD2|15
TGCGCCAGCACTATAGCGGGTACAAACACAGATACGCAGTATTTT
CASTIAGTNTDTQYF
>.|TRBV4-2|TRBJ1-5|.|14
TGTGCCAGCAGCCAAGATGTAGTCCGCCAGCCCCAGCATTTT
CASSQDVVRQPQHF
>.|TRBV28|TRBJ1-5|TRBD1|15
TGTGCCAGGGGGGAGGGACAGGATGGGAGTCAGCCCCAGCATTTT
CARGEGQDGSQPQHF
>.|TRBV7-3|TRBJ2-5|.|15
TGTGCCAGCAGCTCCATGGGCAGGGTAATAGAGACCCAGTACTTC
CASSSMGRVIETQYF
>.|TRBV9|TRBJ2-2|.|15
TGTGCCAGCAGCGTGGTCCAGGGTAACACCGGGGAGCTGTTTTTT
CASSVVQGNTGELFF
>.|TRBV7-2|TRBJ2-6|.|14
TGTGCCAGCAGCTCTCTCGGGGGGGCCAACGTCCTGACTTTC
CASSSLGGANVLTF
>.|TRBV6-1|TRBJ2-1|.|13
TGTGCCAGCATCCCGGGTAAATACAATGAGCAGTTCTTC
CASIPGKYNEQFF
>.|TRBV18|TRBJ1-5|.|14
TGTGCCAGCTCACGAACGACACGCTCGGAGCCCCAGCATTTT
CASSRTTRSEPQHF
>.|TRBV6-1|TRBJ1-3|.|14
TGTGCCAGCACCAGGACGGACACTGGAAACACCATATATTTT
CASTRTDTGNTIYF
>.|TRBV7-9|TRBJ2-7|TRBD1|15
TGTGCCAGCAGCTTAGCCGACAGGGGTTCATACGAGCAGTACTTC
CASSLADRGSYEQYF
>.|TRBV28|TRBJ2-3|.|12
TGTGCCAGCAGTGTCCTCTCGGATACGCAGTATTTT
CASSVLSDTQYF
>.|TRBV4-2|TRBJ2-1|TRBD2|16
TGTGCCAGCAGCCAACTAGCCGGGACTAGCGGACCAGAGCAGTTCTTC
CASSQLAGTSGPEQFF
>.|TRBV27|TRBJ1-5|.|13
TGTGCCAGCAGTTTTAATAGAAGGCAGGTGGAGCATTTT
CASSFNRRQVEHF